This T cell receptor (beta chain) was profiled in a study of T cells in tumors after PD-1 blockade. General observations from the study: Clonal replacement appeared only between pre- and post-treatment samples. Blood contained about 44% of the tumor's TCR clonotypes.

Germline V gene lookup returns CDR1 MNHEY and CDR2 SMNVEV (reference sequence). Trimming left V 5 bases short and J 2 bases short, with 13 bases between. This CDR3 is built from 14 residues. Remarks on this clone: Its antigen remains unknown.

Method: immunoSEQ multiplex PCR; TCRdb's copy keeps in-frame clones and lacks some. The sample contains about 3,700 clones, approximately 67% of which appear only once. Before and after PD-1 blockade, biopsies were collected from the same primary tumor site. Genomic DNA template from tumor biopsies or peripheral blood, 616 ng to 6,004 ng input. The V gene is TRBV27, the J gene TRBJ2-7, with D unclear. This clonotype originated in a human donor with basal cell carcinoma. The sequencing here drew on tumor tissue, taken before anti-PD-1 treatment. CDR3 nucleotides: TGTGCCAGCAGTCCCCGCGCTGATACCTACGAGCAGTACTTC. Residues: CASSPRADTYEQYF.